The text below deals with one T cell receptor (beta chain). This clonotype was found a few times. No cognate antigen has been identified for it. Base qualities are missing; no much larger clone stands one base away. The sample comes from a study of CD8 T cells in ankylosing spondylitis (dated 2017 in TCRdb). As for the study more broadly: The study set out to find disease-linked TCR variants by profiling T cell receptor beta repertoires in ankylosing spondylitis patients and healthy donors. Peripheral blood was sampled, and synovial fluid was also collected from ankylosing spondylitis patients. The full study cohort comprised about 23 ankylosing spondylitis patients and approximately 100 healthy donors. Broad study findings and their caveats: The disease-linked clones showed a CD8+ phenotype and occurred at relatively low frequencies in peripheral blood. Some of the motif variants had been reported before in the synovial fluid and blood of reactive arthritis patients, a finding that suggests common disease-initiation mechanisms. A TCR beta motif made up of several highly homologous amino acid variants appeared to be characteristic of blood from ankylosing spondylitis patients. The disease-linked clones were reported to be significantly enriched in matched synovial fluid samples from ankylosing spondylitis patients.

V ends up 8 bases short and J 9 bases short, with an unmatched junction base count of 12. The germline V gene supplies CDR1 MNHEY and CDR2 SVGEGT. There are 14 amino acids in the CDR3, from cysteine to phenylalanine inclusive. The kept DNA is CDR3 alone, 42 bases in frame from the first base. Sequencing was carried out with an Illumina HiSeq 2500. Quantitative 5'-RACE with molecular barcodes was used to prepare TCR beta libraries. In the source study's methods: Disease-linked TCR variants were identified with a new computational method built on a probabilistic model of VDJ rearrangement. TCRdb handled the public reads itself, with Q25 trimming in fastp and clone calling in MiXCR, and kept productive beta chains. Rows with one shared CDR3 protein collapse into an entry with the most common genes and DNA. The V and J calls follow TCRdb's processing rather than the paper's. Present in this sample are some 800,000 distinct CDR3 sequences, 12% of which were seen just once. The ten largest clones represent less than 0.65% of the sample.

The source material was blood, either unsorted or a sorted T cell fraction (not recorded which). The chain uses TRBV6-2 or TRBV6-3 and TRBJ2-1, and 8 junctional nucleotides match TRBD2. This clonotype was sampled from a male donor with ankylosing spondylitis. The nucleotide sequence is TGTGCCAGCGTTGTAGCGGGATTTTACGGTGAGCAGTTCTTC. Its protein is CASVVAGFYGEQFF.